The 27 T cell receptor beta chains reported below all come from one sample, sequenced in a study of T cells in localized non-small cell lung cancer. Sequenced by immunoSEQ multiplex PCR; TCRdb stores in-frame clones only, minus some. This sample has over a thousand clones, with 27% found just once. Source: normal lung tissue next to the tumor, taken before any cancer treatment. These receptors came from a man aged 40-75 years with stage II squamous cell lung carcinoma.

This clone showed up just a few times. The chain employs TRBV7-6 and TRBJ2-3; tentative D call: TRBD2 (6 bases). Per the germline V gene, CDR1 is SGHVS and CDR2 is FNYEAQ. CDR3 length: 16 amino acids. The ends were cut back, 1 base at V and 5 bases at J, with 16 bases in the middle. Here the CDR3 reads CASSLVPGEEGDTQYF. CDR3 bases: TGTGCCAGCAGCTTAGTTCCGGGAGAAGAGGGAGATACGCAGTATTTT.

This clone was seen a few times. The chain combines TRBV6-9 with TRBJ1-1; D is undetermined. The germline gives CDR1 MNHGY, CDR2 SVAAGI. CDR3 length: 14 residues. Trimming shortened V by 1 base and J by 6 bases, and 12 bases separated the two germline ends. The CDR3 protein is CASSYLGIDAEAFF. The CDR3 nucleotides read TGTGCCAGCAGTTATTTGGGCATTGACGCTGAAGCTTTCTTT.

The chain has TRBV7-5 and TRBJ2-6; TRBD2 is the table's D call and was not checked against the DNA. TRBV7-5 is a recognized pseudogene. This CDR3 has 18 amino acids. The CDR3: CASSPPGDSHSGANVLTF. CDR3 DNA: TGTGCCAGCAGCCCACCCGGGGACTCTCACTCTGGGGCCAACGTCCTGACTTTC.

This clone has a handful of counts. This chain links TRBV11-3 with TRBJ2-2; 7 bases are a match to TRBD2. Germline CDR1 and CDR2: SGHNT and YENEEA. The CDR3 contains 16 residues. V lost 5 bases and J lost 1; bases outside the gene matches: 7. In DNA, the CDR3 is TGTGCCAGCAGCGCCTCTCTAGCGGTGAACACCGGGGAGCTGTTTTTT. It encodes CASSASLAVNTGELFF.

This clone is medium-sized (0.01 to 0.1%) within its sample. The chain joins TRBV11-3 to TRBJ2-1, with 10 positions matching TRBD2. CDR3 length: 17 amino acids. Trimming took 5 bases from V and 5 from J; bases not matched to a gene: 12. CDR1 and CDR2 (germline): SGHNT, YENEEA. CDR3 bases: TGTGCCAGCAGCCCCGGGAGGCTAGCGGGAGCCCACAATGAGCAGTTCTTC. This sequence encodes CASSPGRLAGAHNEQFF.

This clone ranks as large. The gene calls are TRBV11-3 and TRBJ1-4; D gene unclear. The CDR3 covers 15 residues. V lost 0 bases to trimming and J lost 5 bases, with 10 bases between them. Germline V CDR1 and CDR2: SGHNT, YENEEA. DNA of the CDR3: TGTGCCAGCAGCTTAGAGCCAGGATGGAATGAAAAACTGTTTTTT. Its translation: CASSLEPGWNEKLFF.

This chain links TRBV25-1 with TRBJ2-3, with D maybe TRBD2 (6 bases). Germline CDR1 and CDR2: MGHDK and SYGVNS. There are 13 residues in the CDR3. Trimming cost V 0 bases and J 8 bases, with 9 bases left between them. The CDR3 DNA is TGTGCCAGCAGTGAATACCTGGAGGGTACGCAGTATTTT. It yields the protein CASSEYLEGTQYF.

The rearrangement links TRBV28 to TRBJ1-5; D not certain. Germline assignment: CDR1 MDHEN and CDR2 SYDVKM. V lost 6 bases and J 2 bases, leaving 20 bases between the germline ends. The CDR3 sequence is 17 residues long. The CDR3 sequence: CASSPAYGPLGNQPQHF. The CDR3 DNA reads TGTGCCAGCAGCCCTGCGTACGGCCCGCTGGGCAATCAGCCCCAGCATTTT.

CDR3 DNA: TGTGCCAGCAGCGTAAGCGGCGGGAGGAGCACAGATACGCAGTATTTT. Translation: CASSVSGGRSTDTQYF. This sequence joins TRBV9 and TRBJ2-3, with TRBD2 matching over 8 bases. CDR1 and CDR2 (germline): SGDLS, YYNGEE. CDR3 length: 16 residues. The ends lost 1 base at V and 0 bases at J; junction bases unmatched: 4.

The chain has TRBV1 and TRBJ2-7; TRBD2, the D gene given by the table, was not confirmed from the DNA. TRBV1 constitutes a pseudogene. The CDR3 is 13 amino acids. Here the CDR3 DNA reads TGCGCCAGCAGCCGGACTCCCCGGGACTCCCAGTATTTC. It encodes CASSRTPRDSQYF.

This clone has a handful of counts. V gene TRBV14 combines with J gene TRBJ2-5, with no clear D. Trimming took 0 bases from V and 1 from J, leaving 6 bases between them. Germline loops: CDR1 SGHDN, CDR2 FVKESK. The CDR3 runs to 14 residues. The CDR3 here is CASSQDASQETQYF. CDR3 DNA sequence: TGTGCCAGCAGCCAAGATGCCAGCCAAGAGACCCAGTACTTC.

This clone has more than one count but fewer than ten. The chain recombines TRBV9 with TRBJ1-1, with a tentative D call TRBD1 (6 bases). The CDR3 has 16 residues. The germline gives CDR1 SGDLS, CDR2 YYNGEE. With 0 bases removed from V and 0 bases from J, the gap between germline ends came to 12 bases. The CDR3 loop is CASSVDVRGMNTEAFF. The CDR3 DNA follows: TGTGCCAGCAGCGTAGACGTCAGGGGAATGAACACTGAAGCTTTCTTT.

This chain uses TRBV7-5 with TRBJ2-6; TRBD2 reflects the table's D call only, with no check against the DNA. TRBV7-5 is a documented pseudogene. The CDR3 runs to 15 residues. The DNA of the CDR3 is TGTGCCAGCAGCTTTGGGGGGACTGGGGCCAACGTCCTGACTTTC. It translates to CASSFGGTGANVLTF.

This chain joins TRBV30 and TRBJ1-4; tentative D call: TRBD1 (5 bases). Trimming stripped 3 bases from V and 7 bases from J, with 21 bases between. This CDR3 region has 16 residues. The germline gives CDR1 GTSNPN, CDR2 SVGIG (reference sequence). The CDR3 bases are TGTGCCTGGAGCTTCCCCGGCAGGGCTTGGGGTGAAAAACTGTTTTTT. Amino acid sequence: CAWSFPGRAWGEKLFF.

V gene TRBV28 combines with J gene TRBJ2-7, with D perhaps matching TRBD1 (6 bases). Germline CDR1 reads MDHEN; CDR2 reads SYDVKM. This CDR3 region has 14 residues. Trimming took 1 base from V and 0 from J, leaving 7 bases between them. The CDR3 bases are TGTGCCAGCAGTTTATTAGGGGGCTCCTACGAGCAGTACTTC. Translating it yields CASSLLGGSYEQYF.

This clone was observed a few times. This chain connects TRBV1 to TRBJ1-5. TRBV1 is a listed pseudogene. This CDR3 has 16 amino acids. Here the CDR3 reads CASSQEERLGNQPQHF. The CDR3 DNA is TGCGCCAGCAGCCAAGAAGAACGTTTGGGCAATCAGCCCCAGCATTTT.

This clone is hyperexpanded (1% or more) within its sample. J is TRBJ2-1 and V is TRBV9; no firm D call. V was shortened by 3 bases and J by 0 bases, with 19 bases between the two germline ends. Germline values: CDR1 SGDLS, CDR2 YYNGEE. The CDR3 contains 18 residues. CDR3 sequence reads: CASSADSRGGFSYNEQFF. In DNA, the CDR3 is TGTGCCAGCAGCGCCGATTCAAGAGGTGGATTCTCCTACAATGAGCAGTTCTTC.

The rearrangement uses TRBV10-2 and TRBJ1-2; possible D gene TRBD1, 5 bases. This CDR3 is 14 amino acids long. Germline V lookup: CDR1 WSHSY, CDR2 SAAADI. The V end lost 3 bases, the J end lost 4 bases, and 12 bases lay between the germline ends. CDR3 region: CASSEGSGGYGYTF. The CDR3 DNA follows: TGCGCCAGCAGTGAAGGGTCGGGGGGCTATGGCTACACCTTC.

This chain uses TRBV5-1 with TRBJ2-3; 8 nucleotides line up with TRBD2. The V gene's germline CDR1 is SGHRS and CDR2 YFSETQ. After removal of 0 bases from V and 6 bases from J, the junction contained 9 bases not matched to a gene. This CDR3 is 16 amino acids long. This chain's CDR3 is CASSLGSSGDADTQYF. The CDR3 nucleotides read TGCGCCAGCAGCTTGGGGAGTAGCGGGGACGCGGATACGCAGTATTTT. Variable domain in full (rest from reference TRBV5-1 and TRBJ2-3): KAGVTQTPRYLIKTRGQQVTLSCSPISGHRSVSWYQQTPGQGLQFLFEYFSETQRNKGNFPGRFSGRQFSNSRSEMNVSTLELGDSALYLCASSLGSSGDADTQYFGPGTRLTVL.

This chain uses TRBV6-7 with TRBJ1-1, with D unclear. TRBV6-7 falls under the ORF class, with uncertain function. The V and J ends lost 3 bases and 6 bases respectively, with 14 bases between them. This CDR3 has 14 residues. CDR3 sequence (DNA): TGTGCCAGCAGTTATTTGGGCATTGACGCTGAAGCTTTCTTT. Translation gives CASSYLGIDAEAFF.

The chain joins TRBV11-3 to TRBJ2-2; 7 bases are a match to TRBD2. The germline V gene encodes CDR1 SGHNT and CDR2 YENEEA. V was clipped by 3 bases and J by 5 bases; unmatched bases: 6. The CDR3 totals 15 residues. The CDR3 DNA reads as TGTGCCAGCAGCTTCTTGGGCGGGGGAACCGGGGAGCTGTTTTTT. Its translation is CASSFLGGGTGELFF.

This clone is labeled hyperexpanded (1% or more). The J gene is TRBJ1-1, the V gene TRBV6-8; no clear D. CDR3 length: 14 residues. Trimming pared 3 bases from V and 6 bases from J, leaving 14 bases between. In germline, CDR1 is MNHGY, CDR2 SAAAGT. CDR3 sequence reads: CASSYLGIDAEAFF. The CDR3 DNA follows: TGTGCCAGCAGTTATTTGGGCATTGACGCTGAAGCTTTCTTT.

This clone is labeled medium-sized. An end of the junction does not agree with germline; a read error may underlie this. This rearrangement joins TRBV6-8 to TRBJ2-7, with TRBD2 matching over 7 bases. CDR3 length: 17 amino acids. From germline, CDR1 is MNHGY and CDR2 SAAAGT. CDR3 bases: TGTGCCATCAGTGTCGACCCCGGGACTACTCAAACCTACGAGCAGTACTTC. It translates to CAISVDPGTTQTYEQYF.

This clone has only a few counts. V gene TRBV9 combines with J gene TRBJ1-6, with D possibly matching TRBD1 (5 bases). From germline, CDR1 is SGDLS and CDR2 YYNGEE. This CDR3 is built from 15 residues. V gave up 4 bases and J gave up 7 bases, with 15 bases separating them. The CDR3 protein is CASSPGGRGNSPLHF. The CDR3 DNA follows: TGTGCCAGCAGCCCCGGGGGACGGGGGAATTCACCCCTCCACTTT.

This sequence joins TRBV11-3 and TRBJ1-1; TRBD1 might be the D (5 bases). In germline, CDR1 is SGHNT, CDR2 YENEEA. CDR3 size: 15 residues. V shed 2 bases and J shed 1 base, with 11 bases lying between them. The CDR3 is CASSLYQGPNTEAFF. CDR3 DNA: TGTGCCAGCAGCTTATATCAGGGACCGAACACTGAAGCTTTCTTT.

The chain carries TRBV7-1 and TRBJ2-1, with 7 bases matching TRBD2. TRBV7-1 is designated an ORF whose function remains uncertain. The J segment lost 6 bases and the V segment lost 4 bases, leaving 15 bases of the junction unmatched. This CDR3 contains 17 residues. CDR3 bases: TGTGCCAGCAGCTTATCACTTAGCGGGCGAGAGGGCAATGAGCAGTTCTTC. Protein sequence: CASSLSLSGREGNEQFF.

This clone was found a few times. This chain connects TRBV30 to TRBJ2-1; D not certain. The V gene lost 3 bases and the J gene lost 1 base, with 13 bases spanning the gap. Germline V gene sequence: CDR1 GTSNPN, CDR2 SVGIG (reference sequence). The CDR3 loop spans 15 amino acids. The CDR3 is CAWSKSPWSYNEQFF. The CDR3 nucleotides are TGTGCCTGGAGCAAGTCCCCATGGTCCTACAATGAGCAGTTCTTC.